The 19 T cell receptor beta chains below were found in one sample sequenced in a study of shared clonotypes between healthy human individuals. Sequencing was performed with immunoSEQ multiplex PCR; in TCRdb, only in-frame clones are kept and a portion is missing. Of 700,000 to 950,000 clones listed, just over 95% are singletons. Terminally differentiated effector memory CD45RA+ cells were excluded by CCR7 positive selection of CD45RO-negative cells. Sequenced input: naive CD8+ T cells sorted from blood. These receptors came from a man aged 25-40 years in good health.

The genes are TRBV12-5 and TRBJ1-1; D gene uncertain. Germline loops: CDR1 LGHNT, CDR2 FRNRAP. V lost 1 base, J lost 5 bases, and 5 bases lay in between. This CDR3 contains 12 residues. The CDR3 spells CASGLEFTEAFF. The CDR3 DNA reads TGTGCTAGTGGTTTGGAGTTTACTGAAGCTTTCTTT.

CDR3 DNA: TGTGCCAGCAGCACAGGGCGCCCGGGCTCCGAGCAGTACTTC. Translated, it gives CASSTGRPGSEQYF. V usage is TRBV28 and J usage is TRBJ2-7, with TRBD1 as a possible D gene (6 bases). Trimming stripped 6 bases from V and 6 bases from J, with 18 bases between. The germline V gene has CDR1 MDHEN and CDR2 SYDVKM. This CDR3 comprises 14 residues.

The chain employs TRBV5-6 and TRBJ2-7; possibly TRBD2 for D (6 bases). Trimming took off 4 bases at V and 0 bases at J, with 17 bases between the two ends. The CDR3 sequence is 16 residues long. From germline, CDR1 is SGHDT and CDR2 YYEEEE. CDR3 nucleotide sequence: TGTGCCAGCAGCCCGGAGGGGTCCAGCTTCTCCTACGAGCAGTACTTC. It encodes CASSPEGSSFSYEQYF.

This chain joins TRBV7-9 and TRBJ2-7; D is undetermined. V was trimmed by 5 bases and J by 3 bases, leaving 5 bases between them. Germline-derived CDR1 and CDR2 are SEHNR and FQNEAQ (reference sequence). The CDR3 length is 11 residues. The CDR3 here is CASSESYEQYF. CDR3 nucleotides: TGTGCCAGCAGCGAGAGCTACGAGCAGTACTTC.

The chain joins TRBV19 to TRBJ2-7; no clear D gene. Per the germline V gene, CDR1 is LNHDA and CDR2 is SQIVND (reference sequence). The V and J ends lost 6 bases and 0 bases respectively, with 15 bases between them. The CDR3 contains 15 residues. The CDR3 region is CASSIKRVDSYEQYF. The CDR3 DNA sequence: TGTGCCAGTAGCATTAAAAGGGTTGACTCCTACGAGCAGTACTTC.

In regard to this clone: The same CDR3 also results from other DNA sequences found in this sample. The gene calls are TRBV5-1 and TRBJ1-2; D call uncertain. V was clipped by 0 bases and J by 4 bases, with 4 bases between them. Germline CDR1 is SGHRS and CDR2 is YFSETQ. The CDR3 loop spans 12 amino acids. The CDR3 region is CASSLDSYGYTF. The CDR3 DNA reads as TGCGCCAGCAGCTTGGACAGCTATGGCTACACCTTC. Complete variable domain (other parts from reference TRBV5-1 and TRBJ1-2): KAGVTQTPRYLIKTRGQQVTLSCSPISGHRSVSWYQQTPGQGLQFLFEYFSETQRNKGNFPGRFSGRQFSNSRSEMNVSTLELGDSALYLCASSLDSYGYTFGSGTRLTVV.

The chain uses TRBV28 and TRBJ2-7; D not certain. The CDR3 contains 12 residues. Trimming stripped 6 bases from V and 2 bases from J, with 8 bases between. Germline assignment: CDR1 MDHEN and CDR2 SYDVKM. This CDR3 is CASSRTTYEQYF. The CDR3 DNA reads TGTGCCAGCAGCCGGACCACCTACGAGCAGTACTTC.

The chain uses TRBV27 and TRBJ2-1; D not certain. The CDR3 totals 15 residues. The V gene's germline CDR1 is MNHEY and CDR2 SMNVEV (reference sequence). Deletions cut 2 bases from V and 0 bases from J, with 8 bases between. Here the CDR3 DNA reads TGTGCCAGCAGTTTACGGAAAAGCTCCTACAATGAGCAGTTCTTC. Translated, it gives CASSLRKSSYNEQFF.

In DNA, the CDR3 is TGCAGCGTTGTGGGGGCCCCCGCCGGGACTAGCGGGAGTTATGCCTACAATGAGCAGTTCTTC. It codes for CSVVGAPAGTSGSYAYNEQFF. The chain links TRBV29-1 to TRBJ2-1, with 14 bases matching TRBD2. The V gene's germline CDR1 is SQVTM and CDR2 ANQGSEA. J gave up 2 bases and V 4 bases, and 19 bases lay outside the gene matches. The CDR3 loop spans 21 amino acids.

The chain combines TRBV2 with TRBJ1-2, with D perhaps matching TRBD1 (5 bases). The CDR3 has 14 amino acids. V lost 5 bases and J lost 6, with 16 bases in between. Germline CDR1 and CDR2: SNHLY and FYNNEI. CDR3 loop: CASSQPGISDGYTF. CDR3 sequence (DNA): TGTGCCAGCAGTCAACCAGGGATTAGCGATGGCTACACCTTC. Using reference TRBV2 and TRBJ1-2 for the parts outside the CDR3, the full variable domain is EPEVTQTPSHQVTQMGQEVILRCVPISNHLYFYWYRQILGQKVEFLVSFYNNEISEKSEIFDDQFSVERPDGSNFTLKIRSTKLEDSAMYFCASSQPGISDGYTFGSGTRLTVV.

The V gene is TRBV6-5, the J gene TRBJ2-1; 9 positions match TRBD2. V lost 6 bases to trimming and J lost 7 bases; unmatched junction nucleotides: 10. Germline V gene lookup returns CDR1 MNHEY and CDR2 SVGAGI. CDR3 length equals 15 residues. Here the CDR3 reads CASRGAGGVWNEQFF. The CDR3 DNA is TGTGCCAGCAGGGGAGCGGGAGGAGTATGGAATGAGCAGTTCTTC.

The CDR3 bases are TGCAGCTTGGGGCTAGCGGACACAGATACGCAGTATTTT. This sequence encodes CSLGLADTDTQYF. The genes are TRBV29-1 and TRBJ2-3, with 7 bases fitting TRBD2. The germline CDR1 and CDR2 sequences are SQVTM and ANQGSEA. This CDR3 has 13 amino acids. Unmatched junction bases numbered 7, after V lost 8 bases and J lost 2 bases.

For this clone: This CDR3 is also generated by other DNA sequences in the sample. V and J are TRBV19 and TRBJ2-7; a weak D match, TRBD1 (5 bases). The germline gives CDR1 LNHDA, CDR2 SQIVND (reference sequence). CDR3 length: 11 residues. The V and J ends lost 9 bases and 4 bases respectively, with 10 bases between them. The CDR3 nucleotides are TGTGCCAGCTCAGGGTCGTACGAGCAGTACTTC. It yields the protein CASSGSYEQYF.

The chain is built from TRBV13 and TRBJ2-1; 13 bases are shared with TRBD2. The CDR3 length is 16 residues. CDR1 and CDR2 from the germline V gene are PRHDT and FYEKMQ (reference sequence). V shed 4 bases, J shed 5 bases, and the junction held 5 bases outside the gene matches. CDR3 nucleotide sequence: TGTGCCAGCAGCTCGTCCGGGACTAGCGGGGACAATGAGCAGTTCTTC. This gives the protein CASSSSGTSGDNEQFF. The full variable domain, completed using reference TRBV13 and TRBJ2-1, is AAGVIQSPRHLIKEKRETATLKCYPIPRHDTVYWYQQGPGQDPQFLISFYEKMQSDKGSIPDRFSAQQFSDYHSELNMSSLELGDSALYFCASSSSGTSGDNEQFFGPGTRLTVL.

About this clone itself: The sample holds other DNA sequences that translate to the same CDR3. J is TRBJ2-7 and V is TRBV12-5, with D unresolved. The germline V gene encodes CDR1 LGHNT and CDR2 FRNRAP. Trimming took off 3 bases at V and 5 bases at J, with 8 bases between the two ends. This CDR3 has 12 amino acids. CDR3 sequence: CASGLGWDEQYF. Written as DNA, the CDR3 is TGTGCTAGTGGTTTAGGGTGGGACGAGCAGTACTTC.

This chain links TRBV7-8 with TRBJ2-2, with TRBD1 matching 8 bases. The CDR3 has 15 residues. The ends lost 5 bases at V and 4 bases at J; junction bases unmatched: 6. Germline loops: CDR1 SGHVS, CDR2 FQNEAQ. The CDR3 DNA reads TGTGCCAGCAGCCCCAGGGGGCGGATCACCGGGGAGCTGTTTTTT. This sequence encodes CASSPRGRITGELFF.

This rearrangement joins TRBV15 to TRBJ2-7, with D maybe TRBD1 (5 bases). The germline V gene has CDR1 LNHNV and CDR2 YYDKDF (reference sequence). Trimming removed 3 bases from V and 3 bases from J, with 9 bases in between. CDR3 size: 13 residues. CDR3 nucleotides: TGTGCCACCAGCAGCAGGGATGGCTACGAGCAGTACTTC. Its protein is CATSSRDGYEQYF. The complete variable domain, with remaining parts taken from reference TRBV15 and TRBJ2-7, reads DAMVIQNPRYQVTQFGKPVTLSCSQTLNHNVMYWYQQKSSQAPKLLFHYYDKDFNNEADTPDNFQSRRPNTSFCFLDIRSPGLGDTAMYLCATSSRDGYEQYFGPGTRLTVT.

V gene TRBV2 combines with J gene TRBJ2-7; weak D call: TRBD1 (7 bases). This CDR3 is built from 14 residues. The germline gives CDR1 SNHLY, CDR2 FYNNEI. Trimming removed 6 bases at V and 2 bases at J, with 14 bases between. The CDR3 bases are TGTGCCAGCAGCGGGGGACAGAAAGCCTACGAGCAGTACTTC. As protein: CASSGGQKAYEQYF.

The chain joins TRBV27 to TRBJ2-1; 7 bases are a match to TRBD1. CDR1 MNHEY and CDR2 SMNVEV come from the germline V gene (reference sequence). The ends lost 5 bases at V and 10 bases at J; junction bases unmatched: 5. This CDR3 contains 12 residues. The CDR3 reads CASSPTGVEQFF. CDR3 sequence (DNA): TGTGCCAGCAGTCCTACAGGGGTAGAGCAGTTCTTC.